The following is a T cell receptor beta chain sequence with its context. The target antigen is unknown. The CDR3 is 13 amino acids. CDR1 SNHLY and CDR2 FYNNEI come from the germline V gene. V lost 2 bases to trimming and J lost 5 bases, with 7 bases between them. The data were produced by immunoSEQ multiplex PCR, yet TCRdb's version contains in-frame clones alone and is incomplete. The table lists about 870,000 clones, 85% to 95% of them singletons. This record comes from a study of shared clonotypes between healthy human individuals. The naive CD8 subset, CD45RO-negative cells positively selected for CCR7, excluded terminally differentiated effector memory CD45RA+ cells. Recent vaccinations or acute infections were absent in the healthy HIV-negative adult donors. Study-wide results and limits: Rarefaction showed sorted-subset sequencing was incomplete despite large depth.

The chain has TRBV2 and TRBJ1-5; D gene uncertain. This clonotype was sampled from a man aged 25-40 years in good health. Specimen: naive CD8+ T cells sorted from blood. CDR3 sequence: CASSESGYQPQHF. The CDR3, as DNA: TGTGCCAGCAGTGAATCTGGGTATCAGCCCCAGCATTTT.